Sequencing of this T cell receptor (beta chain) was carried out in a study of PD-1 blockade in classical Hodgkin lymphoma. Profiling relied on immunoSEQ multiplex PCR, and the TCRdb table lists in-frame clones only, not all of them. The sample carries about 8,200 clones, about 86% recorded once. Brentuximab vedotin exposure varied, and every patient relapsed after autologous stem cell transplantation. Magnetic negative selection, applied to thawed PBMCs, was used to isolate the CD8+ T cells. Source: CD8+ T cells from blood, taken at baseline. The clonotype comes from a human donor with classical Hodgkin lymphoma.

CDR3 sequence (DNA): TGTGCCACCAGCAAAAGCGGGGGCTCCGGGGAGCTGTTTTTT. It yields the protein CATSKSGGSGELFF. The chain is built from TRBV15 and TRBJ2-2; 8 nucleotides match TRBD2. After removal of 4 bases from V and 6 bases from J, the junction contained 4 bases not matched to a gene. From germline, CDR1 is LNHNV and CDR2 YYDKDF (reference sequence). The CDR3 runs to 14 residues.